This T cell receptor beta chain is drawn from a study of vaccination and CD4 T cells after COVID-19. Overall study results and limits: Recorded median SARS-CoV-2-reactive clonotype numbers increased from around 21 to 38 without reaching significance.

As concerns this clonotype: Antigen specificity is unknown.

Indicated treatment: approximately 10-day PBMC culture with coronavirus spike peptide pools or control peptides (ViraFEST assay). CD4+ T cells that had been cultured provided DNA sequenced with the Oncomine TCR Beta short-read assay. Genomic DNA was drawn out of CD4+ T cells grown in culture. TCRdb reprocessed the PCR reads with MiXCR, giving one entry per CDR3 protein. This table has around 5,000 distinct CDR3 sequences, roughly 23% appearing once. Trimming stripped 7 bases from V and 0 bases from J, with 13 bases between. The germline gives CDR1 LNHDA, CDR2 SQIVND (reference sequence). This CDR3 is built from 15 residues.

The rearrangement joins TRBV19 to TRBJ1-5; D gene ambiguous. This specimen was CD4+ T cells from blood, cultured in vitro, taken after SARS-CoV-2 vaccination. The TCR sequence derives from a human donor who had recovered from COVID-19. The CDR3 loop is CASNNPLYSNQPQHF. The CDR3 DNA sequence: TGTGCCAGTAACAATCCCCTCTATAGCAATCAGCCCCAGCATTTT. Based on the CDR3 plus reference TRBV19 and TRBJ1-5, the full variable domain is DGGITQSPKYLFRKEGQNVTLSCEQNLNHDAMYWYRQDPGQGLRLIYYSQIVNDFQKGDIAEGYSVSREKKESFPLTVTSAQKNPTAFYLCASNNPLYSNQPQHFGDGTRLSIL.